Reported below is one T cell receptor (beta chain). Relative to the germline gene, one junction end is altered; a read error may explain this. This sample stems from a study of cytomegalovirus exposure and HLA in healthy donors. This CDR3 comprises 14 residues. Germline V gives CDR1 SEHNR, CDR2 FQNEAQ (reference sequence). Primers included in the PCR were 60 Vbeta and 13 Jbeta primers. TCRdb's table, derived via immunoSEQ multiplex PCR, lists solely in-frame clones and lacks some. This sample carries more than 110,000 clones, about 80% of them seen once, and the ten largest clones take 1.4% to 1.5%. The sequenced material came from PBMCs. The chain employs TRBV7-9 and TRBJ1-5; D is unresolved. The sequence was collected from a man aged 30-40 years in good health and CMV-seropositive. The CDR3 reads CSSSPKGVNQPQHF. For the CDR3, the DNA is TGTTCCAGCAGCCCGAAAGGAGTAAATCAGCCCCAGCATTTT.